These 8 T cell receptor beta chains originate from one sample sequenced in a study of cytomegalovirus exposure and HLA in healthy donors (dated by TCRdb to 2015 to 2018). Library generation was performed with the immunoSEQ multiplex PCR assay. A mixture of 60 forward primers for TCR Vbeta segments and 13 reverse primers for TCR Jbeta segments was used in the multiplex PCR. The clones in this table, taken by TCRdb from immuneACCESS, are in-frame only. Not every clone is retained; where verified, under half of the shortfall comes from an unresolved V gene, and the cause of the rest is unknown. The table for this sample lists 110,000 to 150,000 clones; approximately 80% of them were counted only once. The top ten clonotypes cover around 2.4% of the sample. The source material was PBMCs. Receptors originate from a woman aged 18 to 35 in good health and CMV-seropositive.

The rearrangement uses TRBV2 and TRBJ2-7; no firm D call. CDR1 and CDR2 (germline): SNHLY, FYNNEI. The CDR3 runs to 12 residues. V was shortened by 7 bases and J by 3 bases, with 10 bases between the two germline ends. The CDR3 sequence: CASIPNFYEQYF. The CDR3 DNA is TGTGCCAGCATCCCAAATTTCTACGAGCAGTACTTC.

The chain has TRBV11-2 and TRBJ2-7; 7 nucleotides align to TRBD1. CDR1 and CDR2 (germline): SGHAT, FQNNGV. The CDR3 loop spans 14 amino acids. The V gene end was trimmed by 4 bases and the J gene end by 4 bases; junction bases not matched to a gene: 7. The CDR3 nucleotides are TGTGCCAGCAGCTCGATACAGGGGTCTTACGAGCAGTACTTC. It is translated as CASSSIQGSYEQYF.

This chain links TRBV5-6 with TRBJ2-6; TRBD1 matches at 7 bases. CDR3 length: 16 residues. In germline, CDR1 is SGHDT, CDR2 YYEEEE. J lost 4 bases, V lost 0 bases, and 4 bases had no gene match. CDR3 loop: CASSLGRGTGANVLTF. In nucleotides, the CDR3 is TGTGCCAGCAGCTTGGGCAGGGGGACCGGGGCCAACGTCCTGACTTTC. Full variable domain (remainder filled in from reference TRBV5-6 and TRBJ2-6): DAGVTQSPTHLIKTRGQQVTLRCSPKSGHDTVSWYQQALGQGPQFIFQYYEEEERQRGNFPDRFSGHQFPNYSSELNVNALLLGDSALYLCASSLGRGTGANVLTFGAGSRLTVL.

This chain connects TRBV6-5 to TRBJ2-1, with 9 bases identical to TRBD1. The CDR3 runs 14 residues. Germline V lookup: CDR1 MNHEY, CDR2 SVGAGI. V was clipped by 5 bases and J by 7 bases; unmatched bases: 6. The CDR3 loop is CASSGTGMLNEQFF. DNA for the CDR3: TGTGCCAGCAGTGGGACAGGGATGTTGAATGAGCAGTTCTTC.

This clone was seen just once. The chain carries TRBV5-6 and TRBJ2-5; weak D call: TRBD2 (6 bases). Looked up from germline, CDR1 is SGHDT and CDR2 is YYEEEE. The CDR3 covers 18 residues. Trimming took off 4 bases at V and 7 bases at J, with 29 bases between the two ends. CDR3 sequence: CASSPLSRLDPWRGTQYF. CDR3 in DNA: TGTGCCAGCAGCCCCCTTTCTCGGTTAGACCCTTGGCGGGGGACCCAGTACTTC.

This clone was observed a single time. This rearrangement joins TRBV7-9 to TRBJ1-6; D ambiguous. V lost 2 bases and J lost 8, with 7 bases in between. Germline V gene data show CDR1 as SEHNR and CDR2 as FQNEAQ (reference sequence). The CDR3 totals 13 residues. The CDR3 region has the DNA TGTGCCAGCAGCTTAAACTCGGATTCACCCCTCCACTTT. Translation gives CASSLNSDSPLHF.

The genes are TRBV10-1 and TRBJ1-5; the D is unclear. The germline gives CDR1 WNHNN, CDR2 SYGVQD (reference sequence). V shed 8 bases and J shed 6 bases, with 14 bases lying between them. CDR3 length: 13 amino acids. The CDR3 DNA sequence: TGCGCCAGCTCCATCGGGGTTAGTCAGCCCCAGCATTTT. It specifies CASSIGVSQPQHF.

The chain is built from TRBV7-9 and TRBJ2-1; weak D call: TRBD1 (6 bases). In germline, CDR1 is SEHNR, CDR2 FQNEAQ (reference sequence). V was cut by 4 bases and J by 10 bases, with 17 bases left in between. The CDR3 loop spans 14 amino acids. CDR3 sequence (DNA): TGTGCCAGCAGCTCCTCCTGGGGGCTTTCCGAGCAGTTCTTC. Translation gives CASSSSWGLSEQFF.